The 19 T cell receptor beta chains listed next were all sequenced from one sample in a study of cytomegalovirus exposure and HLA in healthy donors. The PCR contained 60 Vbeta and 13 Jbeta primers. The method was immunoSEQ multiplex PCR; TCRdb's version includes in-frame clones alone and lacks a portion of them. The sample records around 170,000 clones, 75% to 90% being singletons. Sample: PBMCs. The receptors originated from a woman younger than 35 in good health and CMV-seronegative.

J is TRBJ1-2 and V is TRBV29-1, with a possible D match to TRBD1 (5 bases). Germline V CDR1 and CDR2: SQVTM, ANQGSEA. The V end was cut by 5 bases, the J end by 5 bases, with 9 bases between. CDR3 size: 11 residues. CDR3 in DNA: TGCAGCGTTATGGGGGGTTATGGCTACACCTTC. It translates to CSVMGGYGYTF.

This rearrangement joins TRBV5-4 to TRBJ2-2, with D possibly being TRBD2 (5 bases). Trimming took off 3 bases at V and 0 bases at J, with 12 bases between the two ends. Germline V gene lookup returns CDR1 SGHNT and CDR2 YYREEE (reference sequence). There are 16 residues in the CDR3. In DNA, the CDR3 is TGTGCCAGCAGCTCTTGGACCGGGGCGAACACCGGGGAGCTGTTTTTT. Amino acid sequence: CASSSWTGANTGELFF. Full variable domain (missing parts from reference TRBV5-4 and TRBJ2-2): ETGVTQSPTHLIKTRGQQVTLRCSSQSGHNTVSWYQQALGQGPQFIFQYYREEENGRGNFPPRFSGLQFPNYSSELNVNALELDDSALYLCASSSWTGANTGELFFGEGSRLTVL.

The CDR3 coding sequence is TGCGCCAGCAGCCAAGAAAGACAGGGGAGTCAGCCCCAGCATTTT. Translated: CASSQERQGSQPQHF. The chain is built from TRBV4-1 and TRBJ1-5; 8 positions agree with TRBD1. Trimming took 0 bases from V and 6 from J; bases not matched to a gene: 4. Germline CDR1 and CDR2: MGHRA and YSYEKL. The CDR3 runs to 15 residues.

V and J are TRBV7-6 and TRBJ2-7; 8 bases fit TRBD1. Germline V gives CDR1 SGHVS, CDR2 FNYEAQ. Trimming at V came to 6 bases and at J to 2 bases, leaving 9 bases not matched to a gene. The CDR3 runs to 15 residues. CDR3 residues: CASSTGTGPTYEQYF. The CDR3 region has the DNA TGTGCCAGCAGTACCGGGACAGGTCCAACCTACGAGCAGTACTTC.

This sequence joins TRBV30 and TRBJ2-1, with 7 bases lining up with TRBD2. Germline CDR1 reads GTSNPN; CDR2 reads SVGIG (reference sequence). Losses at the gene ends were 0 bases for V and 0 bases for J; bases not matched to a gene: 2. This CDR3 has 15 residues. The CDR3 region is CAWSVASGSYNEQFF. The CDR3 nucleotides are TGTGCCTGGAGTGTGGCTAGCGGCTCCTACAATGAGCAGTTCTTC.

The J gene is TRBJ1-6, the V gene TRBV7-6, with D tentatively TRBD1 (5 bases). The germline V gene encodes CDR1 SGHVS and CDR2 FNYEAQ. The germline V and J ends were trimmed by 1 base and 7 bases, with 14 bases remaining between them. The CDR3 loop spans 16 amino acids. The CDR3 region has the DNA TGTGCCAGCAGCTTAGGGGTCTCGACAGCCAATTCACCCCTCCACTTT. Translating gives CASSLGVSTANSPLHF.

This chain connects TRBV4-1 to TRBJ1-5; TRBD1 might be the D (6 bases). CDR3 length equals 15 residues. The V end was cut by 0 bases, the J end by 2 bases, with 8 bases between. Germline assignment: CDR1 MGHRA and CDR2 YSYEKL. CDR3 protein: CASSQDKGGNQPQHF. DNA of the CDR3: TGCGCCAGCAGCCAAGATAAGGGGGGCAATCAGCCCCAGCATTTT.

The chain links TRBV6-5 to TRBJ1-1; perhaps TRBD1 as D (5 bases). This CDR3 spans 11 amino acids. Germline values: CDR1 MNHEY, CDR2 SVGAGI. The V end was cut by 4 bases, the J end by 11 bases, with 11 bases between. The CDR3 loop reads CASSSREEAFF. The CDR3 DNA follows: TGTGCCAGCAGTTCCAGGGAAGAGGCTTTCTTT.

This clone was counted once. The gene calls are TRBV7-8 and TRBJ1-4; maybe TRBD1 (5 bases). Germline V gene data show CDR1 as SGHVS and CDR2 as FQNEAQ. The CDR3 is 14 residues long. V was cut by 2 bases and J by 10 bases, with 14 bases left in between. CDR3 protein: CASSLMVAGRKLFF. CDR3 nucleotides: TGTGCCAGCAGCTTAATGGTCGCAGGGCGAAAACTGTTTTTT.

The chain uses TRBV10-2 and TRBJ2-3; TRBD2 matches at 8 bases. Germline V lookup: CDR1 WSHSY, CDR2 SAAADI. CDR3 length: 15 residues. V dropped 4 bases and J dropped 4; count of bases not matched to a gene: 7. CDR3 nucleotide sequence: TGCGCCAGCAGTGTCGTCGGGGGGGCTGCAGATACGCAGTATTTT. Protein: CASSVVGGAADTQYF.

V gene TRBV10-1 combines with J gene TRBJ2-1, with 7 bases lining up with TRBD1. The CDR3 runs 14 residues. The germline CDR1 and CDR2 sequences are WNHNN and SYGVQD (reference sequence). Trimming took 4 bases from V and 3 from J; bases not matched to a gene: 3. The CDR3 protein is CASSATGIYNEQFF. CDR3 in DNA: TGCGCCAGCAGTGCGACAGGGATCTACAATGAGCAGTTCTTC.

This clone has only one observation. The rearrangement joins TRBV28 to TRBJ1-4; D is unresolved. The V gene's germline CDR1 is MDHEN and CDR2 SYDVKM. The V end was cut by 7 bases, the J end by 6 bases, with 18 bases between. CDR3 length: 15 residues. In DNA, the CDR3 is TGTGCCAGCACCCCTTTCTCTGTAGCACATGAAAAACTGTTTTTT. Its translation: CASTPFSVAHEKLFF. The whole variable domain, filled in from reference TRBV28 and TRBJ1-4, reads DVKVTQSSRYLVKRTGEKVFLECVQDMDHENMFWYRQDPGLGLRLIYFSYDVKMKEKGDIPEGYSVSREKKERFSLILESASTNQTSMYLCASTPFSVAHEKLFFGSGTQLSVL.

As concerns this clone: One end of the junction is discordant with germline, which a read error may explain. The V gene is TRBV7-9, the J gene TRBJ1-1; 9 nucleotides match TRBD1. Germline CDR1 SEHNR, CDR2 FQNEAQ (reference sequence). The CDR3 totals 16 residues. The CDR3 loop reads CASGFGTGILNTEAFF. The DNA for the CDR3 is TGTGCCAGCGGCTTCGGGACAGGGATATTGAACACTGAAGCTTTCTTT.

This CDR3 reads CASSLIRDRGLSNQPQHF. The CDR3 region has the DNA TGTGCCAGCAGTTTAATTCGGGACAGGGGGTTGAGCAATCAGCCCCAGCATTTT. The chain has TRBV28 and TRBJ1-5; 11 bases fit TRBD1. The CDR3 is 18 residues long. The J segment lost 1 base and the V segment lost 2 bases, leaving 7 bases of the junction unmatched. The germline gives CDR1 MDHEN, CDR2 SYDVKM.

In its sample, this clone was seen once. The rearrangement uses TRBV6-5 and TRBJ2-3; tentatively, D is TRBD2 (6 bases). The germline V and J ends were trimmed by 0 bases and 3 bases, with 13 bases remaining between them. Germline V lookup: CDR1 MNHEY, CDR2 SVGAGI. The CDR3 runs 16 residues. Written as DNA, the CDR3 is TGTGCCAGCAGTTACTCGATCAGCGGGCGAACAGATACGCAGTATTTT. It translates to CASSYSISGRTDTQYF.

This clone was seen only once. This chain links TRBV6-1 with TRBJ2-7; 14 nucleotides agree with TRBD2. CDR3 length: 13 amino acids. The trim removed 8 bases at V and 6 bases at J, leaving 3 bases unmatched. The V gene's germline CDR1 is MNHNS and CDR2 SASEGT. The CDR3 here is CASRTSGGSEQYF. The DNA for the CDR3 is TGTGCCAGCCGGACTAGCGGGGGGAGCGAGCAGTACTTC.

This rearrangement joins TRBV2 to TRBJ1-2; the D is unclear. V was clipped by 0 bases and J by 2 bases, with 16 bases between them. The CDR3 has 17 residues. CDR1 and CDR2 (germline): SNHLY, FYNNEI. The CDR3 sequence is CASSEAFYMRENYGYTF. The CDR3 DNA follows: TGTGCCAGCAGTGAAGCATTTTACATGAGGGAAAACTATGGCTACACCTTC.

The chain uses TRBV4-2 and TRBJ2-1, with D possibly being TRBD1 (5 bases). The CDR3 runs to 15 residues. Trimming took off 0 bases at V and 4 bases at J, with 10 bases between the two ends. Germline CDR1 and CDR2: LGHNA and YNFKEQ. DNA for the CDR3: TGTGCCAGCAGCCAAGATCCGGACACTTACAATGAGCAGTTCTTC. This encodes CASSQDPDTYNEQFF.

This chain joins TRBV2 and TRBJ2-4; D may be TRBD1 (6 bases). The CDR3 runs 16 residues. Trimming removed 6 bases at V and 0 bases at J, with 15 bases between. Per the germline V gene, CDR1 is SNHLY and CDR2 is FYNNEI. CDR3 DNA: TGTGCCAGCAGCAGCTTACAGGGAATAGCCAAAAACATTCAGTACTTC. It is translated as CASSSLQGIAKNIQYF.